The T cell receptor beta chain under discussion was sequenced for a study of neurological immune-mediated disorders. The study, taken as a whole, reports: Private repertoires in all groups were suggested, as expanded clones shared no CDR3 amino acid sequences across subjects.

The CDR3 runs to 18 residues. CDR1 is DFQATT and CDR2 is SNEGSKA in the germline V gene (reference sequence). J lost 3 bases, V lost 6 bases, and 22 bases had no gene match. Over 190 million TCR-beta sequences from 15-18 subjects came from every sequencing run. TCRdb processed the 5' RACE reads anew with MiXCR; each CDR3 protein has one entry. The sample holds under 30,000 distinct CDR3 sequences, about 6.7% seen once. This clonotype has a count of ten or more. The antigen remains undetermined. Unsorted libraries used 2 million PBMCs kept at -80 degrees C. The receptor was isolated from a woman in her forties in good health. Specimen: PBMCs. The chain combines TRBV20-1 with TRBJ2-7, with TRBD2 matching 8 bases. CDR3 DNA: TGCAGTGCCCAGAAAAAACCGTTCAGCGGGAGTGGGGTCTACGAGCAGTACTTC. This codes for CSAQKKPFSGSGVYEQYF.